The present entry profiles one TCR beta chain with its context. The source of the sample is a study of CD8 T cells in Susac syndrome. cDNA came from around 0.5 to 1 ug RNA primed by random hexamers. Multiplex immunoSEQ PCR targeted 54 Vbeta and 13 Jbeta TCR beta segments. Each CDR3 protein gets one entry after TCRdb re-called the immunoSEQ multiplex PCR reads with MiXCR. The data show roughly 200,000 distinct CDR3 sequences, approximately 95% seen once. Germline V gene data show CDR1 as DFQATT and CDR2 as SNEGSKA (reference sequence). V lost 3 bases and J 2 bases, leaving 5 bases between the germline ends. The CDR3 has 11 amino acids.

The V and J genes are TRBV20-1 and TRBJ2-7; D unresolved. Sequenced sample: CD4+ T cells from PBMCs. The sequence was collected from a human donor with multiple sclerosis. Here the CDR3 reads CSARTPYEQYF. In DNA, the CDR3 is TGCAGTGCTAGGACCCCCTACGAGCAGTACTTC.